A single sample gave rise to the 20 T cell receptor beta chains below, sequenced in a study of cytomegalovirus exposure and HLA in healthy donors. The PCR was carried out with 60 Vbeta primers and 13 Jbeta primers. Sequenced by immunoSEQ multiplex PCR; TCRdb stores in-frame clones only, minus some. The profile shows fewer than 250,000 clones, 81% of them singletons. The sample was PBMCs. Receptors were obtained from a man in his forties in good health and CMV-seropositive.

CDR3 DNA: TGTGCCAGCAGTGAGATTATCCGACAGGGACGGGCTTTCTTT. Amino acid sequence: CASSEIIRQGRAFF. The chain employs TRBV2 and TRBJ1-1; TRBD1 matches at 7 bases. With V trimmed by 3 bases and J by 11 bases, 12 bases remained unmatched. The CDR3 has 14 amino acids. CDR1 is SNHLY and CDR2 is FYNNEI in the germline V gene.

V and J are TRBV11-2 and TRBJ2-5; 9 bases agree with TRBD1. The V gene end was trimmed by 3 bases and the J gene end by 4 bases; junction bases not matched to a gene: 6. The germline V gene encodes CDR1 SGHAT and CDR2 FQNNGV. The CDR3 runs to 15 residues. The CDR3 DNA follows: TGTGCCAGCAGCTTGGGACAGGGCGGGAGAGAGACCCAGTACTTC. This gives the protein CASSLGQGGRETQYF.

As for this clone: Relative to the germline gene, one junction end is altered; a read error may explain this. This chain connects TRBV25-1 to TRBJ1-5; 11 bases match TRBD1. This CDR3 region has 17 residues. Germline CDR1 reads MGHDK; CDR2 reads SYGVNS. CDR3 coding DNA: TGTGCCAGGAGTGCGCCTAACCGGGACAGGGGGTATCAGCCCCAGCATTTT. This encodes CARSAPNRDRGYQPQHF.

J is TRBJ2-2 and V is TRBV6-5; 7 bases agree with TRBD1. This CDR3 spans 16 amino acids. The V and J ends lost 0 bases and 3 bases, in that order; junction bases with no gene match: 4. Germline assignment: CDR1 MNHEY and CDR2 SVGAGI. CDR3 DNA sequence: TGTGCCAGCAGTTACTCCGACAGGGAATACACCGGGGAGCTGTTTTTT. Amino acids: CASSYSDREYTGELFF.

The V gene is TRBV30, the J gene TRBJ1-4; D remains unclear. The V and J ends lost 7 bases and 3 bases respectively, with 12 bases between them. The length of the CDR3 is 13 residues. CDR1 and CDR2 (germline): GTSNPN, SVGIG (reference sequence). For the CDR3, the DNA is TGTGCCTCCTCTGAAACGGCTAATGAAAAACTGTTTTTT. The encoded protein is CASSETANEKLFF.

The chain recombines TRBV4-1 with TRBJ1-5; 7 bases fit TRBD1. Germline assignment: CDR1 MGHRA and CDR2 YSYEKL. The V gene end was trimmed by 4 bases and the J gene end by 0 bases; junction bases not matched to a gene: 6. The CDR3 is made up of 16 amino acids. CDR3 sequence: CASSPGTVLSNQPQHF. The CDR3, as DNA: TGCGCCAGCAGCCCGGGGACAGTTCTTAGCAATCAGCCCCAGCATTTT.

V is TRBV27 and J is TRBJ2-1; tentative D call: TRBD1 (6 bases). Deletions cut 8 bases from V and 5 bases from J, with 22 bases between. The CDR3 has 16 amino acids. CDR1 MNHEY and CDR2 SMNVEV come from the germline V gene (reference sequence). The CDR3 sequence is CASGKGGQIPNNEQFF. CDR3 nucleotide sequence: TGTGCCAGCGGAAAGGGTGGACAGATCCCAAACAATGAGCAGTTCTTC.

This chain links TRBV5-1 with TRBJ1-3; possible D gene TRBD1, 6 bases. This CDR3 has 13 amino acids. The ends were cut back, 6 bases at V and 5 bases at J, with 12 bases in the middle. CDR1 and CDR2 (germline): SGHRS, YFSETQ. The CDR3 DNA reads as TGCGCCAGCATCCCGGACAGCCGAAACACCATATATTTT. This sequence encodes CASIPDSRNTIYF.

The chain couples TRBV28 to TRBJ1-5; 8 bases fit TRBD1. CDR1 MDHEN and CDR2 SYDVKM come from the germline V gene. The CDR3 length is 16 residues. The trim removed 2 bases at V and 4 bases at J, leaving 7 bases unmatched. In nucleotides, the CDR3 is TGTGCCAGCAGTTTAAGCAGGGGGCGAGGTAATCAGCCCCAGCATTTT. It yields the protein CASSLSRGRGNQPQHF.

CDR3 protein: CAWSPRLSSYNSPLHF. The CDR3 region has the DNA TGTGCCTGGAGTCCCCGCCTGAGCTCCTATAATTCACCCCTCCACTTT. The rearrangement uses TRBV30 and TRBJ1-6; no firm D call. This CDR3 spans 16 amino acids. Germline V CDR1 and CDR2: GTSNPN, SVGIG (reference sequence). The V end lost 2 bases, the J end lost 0 bases, and 11 bases lay between the germline ends.

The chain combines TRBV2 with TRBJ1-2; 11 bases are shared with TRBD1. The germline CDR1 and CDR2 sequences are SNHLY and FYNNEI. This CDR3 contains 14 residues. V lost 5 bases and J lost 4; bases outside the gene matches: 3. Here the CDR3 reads CASSRDRGIYGYTF. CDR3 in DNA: TGTGCCAGCAGTCGGGACAGGGGGATCTATGGCTACACCTTC.

In DNA form, the CDR3 reads TGTGCCAGCAGCACCGAAGTCGTGGGGGGCTACGAGCAGTACTTC. Protein: CASSTEVVGGYEQYF. The chain joins TRBV7-2 to TRBJ2-7, with D possibly matching TRBD2 (6 bases). This CDR3 region has 15 residues. V was pared by 5 bases and J by 3 bases, with 17 bases between. Looked up from germline, CDR1 is SGHTA and CDR2 is FQGNSA. Complete variable domain (other parts from reference TRBV7-2 and TRBJ2-7): GAGVSQSPSNKVTEKGKDVELRCDPISGHTALYWYRQSLGQGLEFLIYFQGNSAPDKSGLPSDRFSAERTGGSVSTLTIQRTQQEDSAVYLCASSTEVVGGYEQYFGPGTRLTVT.

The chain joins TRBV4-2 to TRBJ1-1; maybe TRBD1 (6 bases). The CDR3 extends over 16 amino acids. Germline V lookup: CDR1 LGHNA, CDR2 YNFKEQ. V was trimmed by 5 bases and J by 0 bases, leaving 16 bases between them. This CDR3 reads CASSFRDTFMNTEAFF. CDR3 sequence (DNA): TGTGCCAGCAGCTTCCGGGACACCTTCATGAACACTGAAGCTTTCTTT.

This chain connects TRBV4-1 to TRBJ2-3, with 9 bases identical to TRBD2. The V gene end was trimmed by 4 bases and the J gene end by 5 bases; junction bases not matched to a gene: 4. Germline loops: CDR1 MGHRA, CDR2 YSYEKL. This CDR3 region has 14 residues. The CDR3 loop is CASSRGSGGDTQYF. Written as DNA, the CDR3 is TGCGCCAGCAGCCGTGGTAGCGGGGGAGATACGCAGTATTTT.

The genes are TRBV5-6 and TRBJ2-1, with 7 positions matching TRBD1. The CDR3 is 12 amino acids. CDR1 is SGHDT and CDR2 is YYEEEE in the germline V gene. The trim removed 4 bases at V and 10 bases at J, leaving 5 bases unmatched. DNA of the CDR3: TGTGCCAGCAGCCAGGGGGTCTGGGAGCAGTTCTTC. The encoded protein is CASSQGVWEQFF.

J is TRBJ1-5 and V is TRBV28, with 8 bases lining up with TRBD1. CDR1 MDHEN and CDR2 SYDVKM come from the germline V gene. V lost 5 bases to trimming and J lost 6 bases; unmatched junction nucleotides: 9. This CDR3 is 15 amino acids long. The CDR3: CASSVDRGGGQPQHF. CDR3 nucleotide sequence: TGTGCCAGCAGTGTTGACAGGGGTGGGGGTCAGCCCCAGCATTTT.

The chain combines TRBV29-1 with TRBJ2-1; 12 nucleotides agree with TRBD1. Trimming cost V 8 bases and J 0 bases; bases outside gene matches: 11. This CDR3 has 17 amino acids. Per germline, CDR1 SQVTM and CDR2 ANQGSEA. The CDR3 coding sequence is TGCAGCACCGCGCCCGGGACAGGGGGCGGCTCCTACAATGAGCAGTTCTTC. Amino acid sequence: CSTAPGTGGGSYNEQFF.

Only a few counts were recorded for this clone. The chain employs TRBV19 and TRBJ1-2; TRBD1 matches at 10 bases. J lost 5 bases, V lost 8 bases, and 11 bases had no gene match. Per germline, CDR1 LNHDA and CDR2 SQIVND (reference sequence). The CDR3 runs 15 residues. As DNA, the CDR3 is TGTGCCAGTGGGACAGGGGTCGTAGGGATTTATGGCTACACCTTC. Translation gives CASGTGVVGIYGYTF.

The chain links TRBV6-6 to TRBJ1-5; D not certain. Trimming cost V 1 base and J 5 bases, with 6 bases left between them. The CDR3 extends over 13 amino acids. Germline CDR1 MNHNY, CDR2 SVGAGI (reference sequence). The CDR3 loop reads CASSYFGDQPQHF. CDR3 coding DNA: TGTGCCAGCAGTTACTTCGGGGATCAGCCCCAGCATTTT.

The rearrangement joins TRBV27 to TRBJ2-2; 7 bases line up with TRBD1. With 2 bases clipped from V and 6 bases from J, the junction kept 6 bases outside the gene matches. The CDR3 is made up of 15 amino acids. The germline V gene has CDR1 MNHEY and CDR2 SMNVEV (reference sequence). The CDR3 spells CASSLAGGIPGELFF. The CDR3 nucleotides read TGTGCCAGCAGTTTAGCAGGGGGAATTCCCGGGGAGCTGTTTTTT.